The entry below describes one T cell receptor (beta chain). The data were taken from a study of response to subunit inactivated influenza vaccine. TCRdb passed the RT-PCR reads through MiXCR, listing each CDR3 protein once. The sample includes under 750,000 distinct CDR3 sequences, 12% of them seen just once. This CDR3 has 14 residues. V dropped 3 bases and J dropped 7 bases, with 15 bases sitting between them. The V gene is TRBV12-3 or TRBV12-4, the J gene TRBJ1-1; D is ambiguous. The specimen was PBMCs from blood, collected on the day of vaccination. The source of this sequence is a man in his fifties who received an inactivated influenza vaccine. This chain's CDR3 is CASSLTVEGSEAFF. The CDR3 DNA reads TGTGCCAGCAGTTTGACGGTTGAAGGGAGTGAAGCTTTCTTT.